A selection of T cell receptor beta chains follows, all from one sample in a study of response to subunit inactivated influenza vaccine. Each CDR3 protein is one row after TCRdb ran MiXCR on the RT-PCR reads. In the table there are 430,000 or so distinct CDR3 sequences, 9.5% to 12% of which are singletons. The sample consisted of PBMCs from blood, taken around seven weeks after vaccination. Receptor source: a man in his fifties who received an inactivated influenza vaccine. The CDR3 runs from the conserved cysteine through the conserved F or W. Each record gives: V gene, D gene, J gene, clone size, CDR3 DNA, CDR3 protein. D genes are given only for firm matches. Rows may omit the clone size; those that give it use once, few, many or a size class.

v_gene: TRBV20-1; d_gene: TRBD1; j_gene: TRBJ2-7; abundance: few; CDR3nt: TGCAGACTTACCTCGGGACAGGGATTAGCCGAGCAGTACTTC; CDR3aa: CRLTSGQGLAEQYF
v_gene: TRBV10-2; d_gene: -; j_gene: TRBJ2-7; abundance: many; CDR3nt: TGCGCCAGCCTAAACTTCGATGGGTACGAGCAGTACTTC; CDR3aa: CASLNFDGYEQYF
v_gene: TRBV10-3; d_gene: TRBD1; j_gene: TRBJ1-5; abundance: many; CDR3nt: TGTGCCATCCCAGAAACAGGGGGCAGAGTTAGCAATCAGCCCCAGCATTTT; CDR3aa: CAIPETGGRVSNQPQHF
v_gene: TRBV29-1; d_gene: -; j_gene: TRBJ2-5; abundance: many; CDR3nt: TGCAGCGTTGTGCCGGTCTACCAAGAGACCCAGTACTTC; CDR3aa: CSVVPVYQETQYF
v_gene: TRBV25-1; d_gene: -; j_gene: TRBJ1-4; abundance: -; CDR3nt: TGTGCCAGCAGTGGGTCGGGGGGAACCAATGAAAAACTGTTTTTT; CDR3aa: CASSGSGGTNEKLFF
v_gene: TRBV5-1; d_gene: -; j_gene: TRBJ2-3; abundance: -; CDR3nt: TGCGCCAGCAGCCCCGGGATGAAGTGGGCGGCTAGCACAGATACGCAGTATTTT; CDR3aa: CASSPGMKWAASTDTQYF
v_gene: TRBV12-3/TRBV12-4; d_gene: -; j_gene: TRBJ1-2; abundance: many; CDR3nt: TGTGCCAGCAGTGGCGGCCAGTCGTATGGCTACACCTTC; CDR3aa: CASSGGQSYGYTF
v_gene: TRBV6-1; d_gene: TRBD1; j_gene: TRBJ1-1; abundance: -; CDR3nt: TGTGCCAGCAGCCAACTCAGGACAGGGCAAGGGACTGAAGCTTTCTTT; CDR3aa: CASSQLRTGQGTEAFF
v_gene: TRBV6-1; d_gene: TRBD2; j_gene: TRBJ2-3; abundance: -; CDR3nt: TGTGCCAGCAGAAGAAGCGGGAGTCCAGATACGCAGTATTTT; CDR3aa: CASRRSGSPDTQYF
v_gene: TRBV4-2; d_gene: -; j_gene: TRBJ2-1; abundance: -; CDR3nt: TGTGCCAGCAGCCAATACGGGCCCGCCTTAGGCGGTGAGCAGTTCTTC; CDR3aa: CASSQYGPALGGEQFF
v_gene: TRBV27; d_gene: -; j_gene: TRBJ2-6; abundance: few; CDR3nt: TGTGCCAGCAGTCGGTGGGTGTCCAACGTCCTGACTTTC; CDR3aa: CASSRWVSNVLTF
v_gene: TRBV20-1; d_gene: -; j_gene: TRBJ2-3; abundance: few; CDR3nt: TGCAGTGCTAGAGATCGGGGGACGATGAATACGCAGTATTTT; CDR3aa: CSARDRGTMNTQYF
v_gene: TRBV24-1; d_gene: TRBD1; j_gene: TRBJ2-7; abundance: -; CDR3nt: TGTGCCACCAGTGGAACCGGACAGGGGGAATACGAGCAGTACTTC; CDR3aa: CATSGTGQGEYEQYF
v_gene: TRBV7-8; d_gene: -; j_gene: TRBJ2-1; abundance: -; CDR3nt: TGTGCCAGCACTAACGGGGGAGTGAACTACAATGAGCAGTTCTTC; CDR3aa: CASTNGGVNYNEQFF
v_gene: TRBV29-1; d_gene: TRBD1; j_gene: TRBJ1-4; abundance: many; CDR3nt: TGCAGCGTTGTGACAGGGGTATTACAGGAGGGGAATGAAAAACTGTTTTTT; CDR3aa: CSVVTGVLQEGNEKLFF
v_gene: TRBV9; d_gene: TRBD2; j_gene: TRBJ2-7; abundance: few; CDR3nt: TGTGCCAGCAGCGTAGACCCTAGCGGGGACTACGAGCAGTACTTC; CDR3aa: CASSVDPSGDYEQYF
v_gene: TRBV10-3; d_gene: TRBD1; j_gene: TRBJ1-2; abundance: few; CDR3nt: TGTGCCATCAGTGAGTCAAAGGGGGCGGATGGCTACACCTTC; CDR3aa: CAISESKGADGYTF
v_gene: TRBV11-1; d_gene: TRBD2; j_gene: TRBJ2-7; abundance: few; CDR3nt: TGTGCCAGCAGCCCGATAGGGGGACTAGCGGCAACCTCCTACGAGCAGTACTTC; CDR3aa: CASSPIGGLAATSYEQYF
v_gene: TRBV20-1; d_gene: TRBD2; j_gene: TRBJ2-1; abundance: few; CDR3nt: TGCAGTGCTAGACAGGGACTAGCGTTTTACAATGAGCAGTTCTTC; CDR3aa: CSARQGLAFYNEQFF
v_gene: TRBV2; d_gene: -; j_gene: TRBJ2-5; abundance: -; CDR3nt: TGTGCCAGCAGTGATCGACAGTTCCAAGAGACCCAGTACTTC; CDR3aa: CASSDRQFQETQYF
v_gene: TRBV6-1; d_gene: TRBD2; j_gene: TRBJ2-1; abundance: -; CDR3nt: TGTGCCAGCAGACGAGGGACTAGCGGGAGGGCCAGGGGCAATGAGCAGTTCTTC; CDR3aa: CASRRGTSGRARGNEQFF
v_gene: TRBV12-3/TRBV12-4; d_gene: -; j_gene: TRBJ2-2; abundance: few; CDR3nt: TGTGCCAGCAGTCCCAGCGAGGCCGGGGAGCTGTTTTTT; CDR3aa: CASSPSEAGELFF